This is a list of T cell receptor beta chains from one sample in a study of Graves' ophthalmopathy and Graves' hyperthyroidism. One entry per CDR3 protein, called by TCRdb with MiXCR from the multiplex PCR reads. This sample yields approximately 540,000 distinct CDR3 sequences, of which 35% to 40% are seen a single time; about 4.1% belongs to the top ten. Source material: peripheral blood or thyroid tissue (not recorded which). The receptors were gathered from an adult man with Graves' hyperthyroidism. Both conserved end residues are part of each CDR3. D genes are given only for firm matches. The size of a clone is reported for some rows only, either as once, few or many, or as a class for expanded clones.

cdr3_aa: CASSAQFRTGGYGYTF; cdr3_nt: TGTGCCAGCAGCGCCCAATTCCGGACAGGGGGCTATGGCTACACCTTC; d_call: TRBD1; clone_size: .; j_call: TRBJ1-2; v_call: TRBV2
cdr3_aa: CSALPQGTQETQYF; cdr3_nt: TGCAGTGCTCTGCCTCAGGGGACCCAAGAGACCCAGTACTTC; d_call: .; clone_size: many; j_call: TRBJ2-5; v_call: TRBV20-1
cdr3_aa: CASSERSYGYTF; cdr3_nt: TGCGCCAGCAGTGAGCGTTCCTATGGCTACACCTTC; d_call: .; clone_size: many; j_call: TRBJ1-2; v_call: TRBV10-2
cdr3_aa: CASSLEGAGEQYF; cdr3_nt: TGTGCCAGCAGTTTAGAGGGGGCTGGCGAGCAGTACTTC; d_call: TRBD1; clone_size: many; j_call: TRBJ2-7; v_call: TRBV12-3/TRBV12-4
cdr3_aa: CASSPVTSGYGYTF; cdr3_nt: TGTGCCAGCAGCCCCGTGACAAGCGGCTATGGCTACACCTTC; d_call: .; clone_size: many; j_call: TRBJ1-2; v_call: TRBV5-6
cdr3_aa: CARVTGPQETQYF; cdr3_nt: TGTGCTAGAGTGACAGGGCCTCAAGAGACCCAGTACTTC; d_call: TRBD1; clone_size: once; j_call: TRBJ2-5; v_call: TRBV2
cdr3_aa: CAGSYGNRPQHF; cdr3_nt: TGTGCCGGCAGTTACGGCAATCGGCCCCAGCATTTT; d_call: .; clone_size: .; j_call: TRBJ1-5; v_call: TRBV6-6
cdr3_aa: CASSPITRTFNTGELFF; cdr3_nt: TGTGCCAGCAGTCCTATTACTAGAACTTTTAACACCGGGGAGCTGTTTTTT; d_call: .; clone_size: .; j_call: TRBJ2-2; v_call: TRBV6-1
cdr3_aa: CASSQFQTTGELFF; cdr3_nt: TGTGCCAGCAGCCAATTCCAGACTACCGGGGAGCTGTTTTTT; d_call: .; clone_size: .; j_call: TRBJ2-2; v_call: TRBV14
cdr3_aa: CAISLAINTEAFF; cdr3_nt: TGTGCCATCAGTTTAGCCATTAACACTGAAGCTTTCTTT; d_call: .; clone_size: once; j_call: TRBJ1-1; v_call: TRBV10-3
cdr3_aa: CASRPESGRTVETQYF; cdr3_nt: TGTGCCAGCAGACCAGAGAGCGGGAGGACTGTGGAGACCCAGTACTTC; d_call: TRBD2; clone_size: .; j_call: TRBJ2-5; v_call: TRBV7-6
cdr3_aa: CSARDPTSGSTDTQYF; cdr3_nt: TGCAGTGCTAGAGACCCGACTAGCGGGAGCACAGATACGCAGTATTTT; d_call: TRBD2; clone_size: once; j_call: TRBJ2-3; v_call: TRBV20-1
cdr3_aa: CASSETGSSGNTIYF; cdr3_nt: TGCGCCAGCAGTGAGACAGGGAGTTCTGGAAACACCATATATTTT; d_call: .; clone_size: many; j_call: TRBJ1-3; v_call: TRBV10-2
cdr3_aa: CASSQGNTGELFF; cdr3_nt: TGTGCCAGCAGCCAAGGGAACACCGGGGAGCTGTTTTTT; d_call: .; clone_size: many; j_call: TRBJ2-2; v_call: TRBV16
cdr3_aa: CATSDPGAFVETQYF; cdr3_nt: TGTGCCACCAGTGATCCCGGGGCCTTCGTAGAGACCCAGTACTTC; d_call: .; clone_size: .; j_call: TRBJ2-5; v_call: TRBV24-1
cdr3_aa: CSVGQLYGYTF; cdr3_nt: TGCAGCGTTGGACAGCTCTATGGCTACACCTTC; d_call: .; clone_size: many; j_call: TRBJ1-2; v_call: TRBV29-1
cdr3_aa: CASSSIKTERYGYTF; cdr3_nt: TGTGCCAGCAGCTCCATTAAGACGGAACGCTATGGCTACACCTTC; d_call: .; clone_size: many; j_call: TRBJ1-2; v_call: TRBV11-2
cdr3_aa: CATSTGQGARQPQHF; cdr3_nt: TGTGCCACCAGCACTGGACAGGGGGCTCGGCAGCCCCAGCATTTT; d_call: TRBD1; clone_size: many; j_call: TRBJ1-5; v_call: TRBV15
cdr3_aa: CASSLNTGLQYF; cdr3_nt: TGCGCCAGCAGCTTGAATACGGGTTTGCAGTACTTC; d_call: .; clone_size: many; j_call: TRBJ2-7; v_call: TRBV5-1
cdr3_aa: CSAQQGADTYGYTF; cdr3_nt: TGCAGTGCTCAACAGGGGGCGGATACCTATGGCTACACCTTC; d_call: TRBD1; clone_size: .; j_call: TRBJ1-2; v_call: TRBV20-1
cdr3_aa: CASSQTGVVNEKLFF; cdr3_nt: TGCGCCAGCAGCCAAACAGGGGTAGTTAATGAAAAACTGTTTTTT; d_call: TRBD1; clone_size: few; j_call: TRBJ1-4; v_call: TRBV5-1
cdr3_aa: CASSFIASGRPQETQYF; cdr3_nt: TGTGCCAGCAGCTTCATAGCTAGCGGGAGGCCCCAAGAGACCCAGTACTTC; d_call: TRBD2; clone_size: many; j_call: TRBJ2-5; v_call: TRBV7-8
cdr3_aa: CASSLVLAGEQFF; cdr3_nt: TGTGCCAGCAGCTTAGTTTTAGCGGGGGAGCAGTTCTTC; d_call: TRBD2; clone_size: .; j_call: TRBJ2-1; v_call: TRBV7-9
cdr3_aa: CSPSPGRSTDTQYF; cdr3_nt: TGCAGCCCCAGCCCAGGACGGAGCACAGATACGCAGTATTTT; d_call: .; clone_size: few; j_call: TRBJ2-3; v_call: TRBV20-1
cdr3_aa: CSATDGDNEQFF; cdr3_nt: TGCAGTGCTACGGATGGGGACAATGAGCAGTTCTTC; d_call: .; clone_size: few; j_call: TRBJ2-1; v_call: TRBV20-1
cdr3_aa: CASSQDQGTSRETQYF; cdr3_nt: TGTGCCAGCAGCCAAGATCAGGGGACTAGTAGAGAGACCCAGTACTTC; d_call: TRBD2; clone_size: .; j_call: TRBJ2-5; v_call: TRBV4-2
cdr3_aa: CASSEAHVNYGYTF; cdr3_nt: TGTGCCAGCAGTGAGGCTCACGTAAACTATGGCTACACCTTC; d_call: .; clone_size: many; j_call: TRBJ1-2; v_call: TRBV6-6
cdr3_aa: CASSSRVATNEKLFF; cdr3_nt: TGTGCCAGCAGCTCCCGGGTCGCAACTAATGAAAAACTGTTTTTT; d_call: .; clone_size: few; j_call: TRBJ1-4; v_call: TRBV7-2
cdr3_aa: CASSAIDQTEAFF; cdr3_nt: TGTGCCAGCAGCGCCATCGATCAAACTGAAGCTTTCTTT; d_call: .; clone_size: many; j_call: TRBJ1-1; v_call: TRBV9
cdr3_aa: CSVENQGGTQYF; cdr3_nt: TGCAGCGTTGAGAACCAAGGTGGGACCCAGTACTTC; d_call: .; clone_size: many; j_call: TRBJ2-5; v_call: TRBV29-1
cdr3_aa: CASSQPLAGSSYEQYF; cdr3_nt: TGTGCCAGCAGCCAACCACTAGCAGGGAGCTCCTACGAGCAGTACTTC; d_call: .; clone_size: .; j_call: TRBJ2-7; v_call: TRBV14